This is a list of T cell receptor beta chains from one sample in a study of cytomegalovirus exposure and HLA in healthy donors. Some clones are missing from TCRdb's copy, which holds only in-frame ones; the method was immunoSEQ multiplex PCR. Of 95,000 to 110,000 clones in the sample, approximately 73% were seen once. Sequences were obtained from PBMCs. The receptors were gathered from a woman younger than 30 in good health and CMV-seropositive. CDR3s include the opening cysteine and the closing phenylalanine or tryptophan. The D gene is left open where the match is weak. Clone size, where shown, is once, few, many, or a class for clones that have expanded.

>TRBJ1-5|NA|NA|TRBV6-5
CASSSIQGSQPQHF
TGTGCCAGCAGTTCCATACAGGGAAGTCAGCCCCAGCATTTT
>TRBJ2-3|few|NA|TRBV10-3
CAISPTSRTDTQYF
TGTGCCATCAGCCCGACTAGTCGTACAGATACGCAGTATTTT
>TRBJ1-2|few|NA|TRBV4-1
CASSHLGQVDYGYTF
TGCGCCAGCAGCCATTTGGGGCAGGTGGACTATGGCTACACCTTC
>TRBJ2-1|NA|TRBD2|TRBV5-1
CASSWGGSSYNEQFF
TGCGCCAGCAGCTGGGGGGGAAGCTCCTACAATGAGCAGTTCTTC
>TRBJ2-3|NA|TRBD2|TRBV7-2
CASSLSSGGTDTQYF
TGTGCCAGCAGCTTGAGTAGCGGGGGCACAGATACGCAGTATTTT
>TRBJ1-5|many|NA|TRBV19
CASKPDHDSSNQPQHF
TGTGCCAGTAAGCCTGACCACGACAGTAGCAATCAGCCCCAGCATTTT
>TRBJ1-4|NA|NA|TRBV28
CASSSGGTNEKLFF
TGTGCCAGCAGTTCCGGGGGAACTAATGAAAAACTGTTTTTT
>TRBJ2-1|few|TRBD1|TRBV4-1
CASSQRQGPTGEQFF
TGCGCCAGCAGCCAACGACAGGGGCCGACAGGAGAGCAGTTCTTC
>TRBJ1-5|NA|NA|TRBV2
CASSRTGMGQPQHF
TGTGCCAGCAGCCGAACAGGGATGGGTCAGCCCCAGCATTTT
>TRBJ2-7|NA|NA|TRBV19
CASSINGYEQYF
TGTGCCAGTAGTATAAACGGTTACGAGCAGTACTTC
>TRBJ2-3|NA|NA|TRBV15
CATIDREQAGGQYF
TGTGCCACCATCGATAGGGAGCAGGCAGGTGGGCAGTATTTT
>TRBJ2-1|NA|TRBD2|TRBV2
CASSDWTSGSYNEQFF
TGTGCCAGCAGTGATTGGACTAGCGGCTCCTACAATGAGCAGTTCTTC
>TRBJ2-2|NA|TRBD1|TRBV27
CASSADRGDTGELFF
TGTGCCAGCAGTGCGGACAGGGGTGACACCGGGGAGCTGTTTTTT
>TRBJ1-4|NA|NA|TRBV2
CASSALGQTTNEKLFF
TGTGCCAGCAGTGCCCTAGGACAGACAACTAATGAAAAACTGTTTTTT
>TRBJ2-7|NA|TRBD1|TRBV6-1
CASSIRGSTYEQYF
TGTGCCAGCAGCATCAGGGGGTCAACCTACGAGCAGTACTTC
>TRBJ2-1|NA|TRBD2|TRBV19
CASSTRLAGYNEQFF
TGTGCCAGTAGTACGCGGCTAGCGGGATACAATGAGCAGTTCTTC
>TRBJ2-3|NA|TRBD2|TRBV29-1
CSVSLASGRTDTQYF
TGCAGCGTTTCCCTAGCTAGCGGGAGGACAGATACGCAGTATTTT
>TRBJ1-5|NA|NA|TRBV27
CASSTGYQPQHF
TGTGCCAGCTCTACAGGGTACCAGCCCCAGCATTTT
>TRBJ2-7|NA|NA|TRBV5-5
CASSLDGRGAYEQYF
TGTGCCAGCAGCTTGGATGGCAGGGGGGCCTACGAGCAGTACTTC
>TRBJ2-7|NA|NA|TRBV18
CASSLQGVASYEQYF
TGTGCCAGCTCACTACAAGGGGTCGCATCCTACGAGCAGTACTTC
>TRBJ2-1|NA|NA|TRBV9
CASSGERLSSYNEQFF
TGTGCCAGCAGCGGAGAGCGGCTTAGCTCCTACAATGAGCAGTTCTTC
>TRBJ2-3|NA|NA|TRBV5-4
CASSLGGGGWGTDTQYF
TGTGCCAGCAGCTTGGGCGGCGGGGGCTGGGGCACAGATACGCAGTATTTT
>TRBJ1-5|NA|NA|TRBV2
CASRVDLSGQPQHF
TGTGCCAGCAGGGTCGACTTAAGCGGACAGCCCCAGCATTTT
>TRBJ1-2|NA|NA|TRBV4-3
CASSQDPAGNYGYTF
TGCGCCAGCAGCCAAGATCCGGCAGGGAACTATGGCTACACCTTC
>TRBJ2-1|NA|TRBD2|TRBV2
CASSDLRGAFNEQFF
TGTGCCAGCAGTGACTTGCGGGGGGCCTTCAATGAGCAGTTCTTC
>TRBJ2-2|NA|TRBD2|TRBV19
CASSIASGRAGTGELFF
TGTGCCAGTAGTATTGCTAGCGGGAGGGCCGGCACCGGGGAGCTGTTTTTT
>TRBJ1-1|NA|NA|TRBV30
CAWSGTGNTEAFF
TGTGCCTGGAGTGGTACGGGGAACACTGAAGCTTTCTTT
>TRBJ2-5|NA|NA|TRBV6-1
CASSGVFFETQYF
TGTGCCAGTTCCGGGGTGTTTTTTGAGACCCAGTACTTC
>TRBJ2-5|NA|TRBD1|TRBV9
CASSVAPRGPEETQYF
TGTGCCAGCAGCGTCGCCCCCAGGGGGCCTGAAGAGACCCAGTACTTC
>TRBJ2-7|NA|NA|TRBV7-2
CASSSLYEQYF
TGTGCCAGCAGCTCGCTATACGAGCAGTACTTC
>TRBJ2-1|NA|TRBD2|TRBV29-1
CSVSERGDSYNEQFF
TGCAGCGTATCCGAGCGGGGGGATTCCTACAATGAGCAGTTCTTC
>TRBJ2-7|NA|TRBD2|TRBV10-3
CAISPWAWGEGLEQYF
TGTGCCATCAGCCCATGGGCGTGGGGGGAGGGCCTCGAGCAGTACTTC
>TRBJ2-1|NA|TRBD1|TRBV11-3
CASSYRDRGSNEQFF
TGTGCCAGCAGCTACCGGGACAGGGGTTCTAATGAGCAGTTCTTC
>TRBJ2-7|NA|TRBD1|TRBV6-5
CASSSGTGQGYYEQYF
TGTGCCAGCAGTTCCGGGACGGGACAGGGCTACTACGAGCAGTACTTC
>TRBJ2-4|few|NA|TRBV6-1
CASGRASDKQNIQYF
TGTGCCAGCGGACGTGCGTCGGACAAACAAAACATTCAGTACTTC
>TRBJ2-7|NA|TRBD2|TRBV7-6
CASSRSGSSYEQYF
TGTGCCAGCAGTCGTAGCGGGAGTTCCTACGAGCAGTACTTC
>TRBJ2-3|NA|NA|TRBV5-1
CASSFAEDTQYF
TGCGCCAGCAGCTTCGCGGAGGATACGCAGTATTTT
>TRBJ1-1|NA|NA|TRBV4-3
CASSQGDGREGTEAFF
TGCGCCAGCAGCCAAGGGGACGGTAGGGAGGGCACTGAAGCTTTCTTT
>TRBJ2-1|NA|NA|TRBV7-9
CAGHLLNEQFF
TGTGCCGGACACTTACTCAATGAGCAGTTCTTC
>TRBJ2-2|few|TRBD2|TRBV6-4
CASSDSELAGGRWRTGELFF
TGTGCCAGCAGTGACTCGGAGCTAGCGGGAGGGAGGTGGCGCACCGGGGAGCTGTTTTTT